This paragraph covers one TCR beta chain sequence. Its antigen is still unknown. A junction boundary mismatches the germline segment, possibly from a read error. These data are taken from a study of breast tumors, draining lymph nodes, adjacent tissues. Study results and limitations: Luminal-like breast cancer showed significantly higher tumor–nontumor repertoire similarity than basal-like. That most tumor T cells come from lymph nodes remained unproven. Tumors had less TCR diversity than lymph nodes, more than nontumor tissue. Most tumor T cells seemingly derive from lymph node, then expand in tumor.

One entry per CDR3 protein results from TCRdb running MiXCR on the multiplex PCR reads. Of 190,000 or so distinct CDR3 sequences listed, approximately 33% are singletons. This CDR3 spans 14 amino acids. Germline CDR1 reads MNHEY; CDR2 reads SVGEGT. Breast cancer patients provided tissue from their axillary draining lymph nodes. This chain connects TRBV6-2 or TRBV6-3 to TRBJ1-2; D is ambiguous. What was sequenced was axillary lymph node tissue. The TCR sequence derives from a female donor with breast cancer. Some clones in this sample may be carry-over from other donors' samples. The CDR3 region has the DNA TGTGCCAGCAGTCACTCCGGCAGTCTCTCTGGCTACACCTTC. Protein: CASSHSGSLSGYTF.